Listed below are T cell receptor beta chains from one sample, sequenced in a study of Ad26.COV2.S vaccination and SARS-CoV-2 variants. Method: immunoSEQ multiplex PCR; TCRdb's copy keeps in-frame clones and lacks some. The repertoire holds about 400,000 clones, approximately 90% seen once, with roughly 3% in the top ten. The starting material was peripheral blood, obtained in a trial of Ad26.COV2.S vaccine versus placebo. The receptors originated from a person between 18 and 59 years old who received the Ad26.COV2.S COVID-19 vaccine or a placebo. Both conserved end residues are part of each CDR3. The D gene is left open where the match is weak. Some rows have no size entry. The others give once, few or many, or a class for an expanded clone.

cdr3_length	v_call	d_call	clone_size	j_call	cdr3_aa	cdr3_nt
15	TRBV6-5	TRBD1	.	TRBJ1-5	CATTTWTGLNQPQHF	TGTGCCACGACCACCTGGACAGGGCTTAATCAGCCCCAGCATTTT
16	TRBV10-3	TRBD1	.	TRBJ1-1	CAISRDRGSGNTEAFF	TGTGCCATCAGCCGGGACAGGGGAAGTGGGAACACTGAAGCTTTCTTT
15	TRBV9	TRBD2	.	TRBJ2-3	CASSRAGGPLDTQYF	TGTGCCAGCAGTCGAGCGGGGGGGCCGCTTGATACGCAGTATTTT
12	TRBV7-9	.	once	TRBJ2-4	CASSPGQNIQYF	TGTGCCAGCAGCCCTGGGCAAAACATTCAGTACTTC
14	TRBV6-5	.	.	TRBJ2-3	CASSRQAITDTQYF	TGTGCCAGCAGTAGGCAGGCCATCACAGATACGCAGTATTTT
15	TRBV7-2	TRBD2	once	TRBJ2-3	CASRRSSGSRDTQYF	TGTGCCAGCAGGAGGTCTAGCGGGAGTCGGGATACGCAGTATTTT
13	TRBV2	TRBD1	.	TRBJ1-2	CASTPGQNYGYTF	TGTGCCAGCACTCCGGGACAGAACTATGGCTACACCTTC
11	TRBV20-1	.	.	TRBJ1-1	CSAMQNTEAFF	TGCAGTGCTATGCAGAACACTGAAGCTTTCTTT
14	TRBV6-5	.	.	TRBJ2-6	CASTPFPGANVLTF	TGTGCCAGCACCCCTTTTCCTGGGGCCAACGTCCTGACTTTC
14	TRBV2	.	.	TRBJ1-4	CASSDNSHNEKLFF	TGTGCCAGCAGTGATAACAGCCATAATGAAAAACTGTTTTTT
15	TRBV27	TRBD1	few	TRBJ1-5	CASSFRTGGGQPQHF	TGTGCCAGCAGTTTTCGTACAGGGGGGGGACAGCCCCAGCATTTT
13	TRBV10-3	.	.	TRBJ2-7	CAISSGNYYEQYF	TGTGCCATCAGTTCCGGTAACTACTACGAGCAGTACTTC
16	TRBV2	.	.	TRBJ1-4	CASSGKTHATNEKLFF	TGTGCCAGCAGTGGCAAGACACATGCAACTAATGAAAAACTGTTTTTT
13	TRBV2	.	.	TRBJ1-6	CASRDPLGSPLHF	TGTGCCAGCAGGGACCCTCTGGGTTCACCCCTCCACTTT
16	TRBV24-1	TRBD2	.	TRBJ2-3	CATSDRRGDSTDTQYF	TGTGCCACCAGCGATAGGCGGGGGGACAGCACAGATACGCAGTATTTT
14	TRBV4-1	.	.	TRBJ1-1	CASSHFDRNTEAFF	TGCGCCAGCAGCCATTTCGACAGGAACACTGAAGCTTTCTTT
13	TRBV27	.	.	TRBJ1-5	CASSFEPGQPQHF	TGTGCCAGCAGCTTTGAACCAGGGCAGCCCCAGCATTTT
15	TRBV5-4	TRBD1	.	TRBJ2-7	CASSLPTGEEREQYF	TGTGCCAGCAGCTTGCCGACAGGGGAGGAGAGAGAGCAGTACTTC
15	TRBV25-1	.	.	TRBJ1-4	CASSEGRSFNEKLFF	TGTGCCAGCAGTGAAGGACGATCCTTTAATGAAAAACTGTTTTTT
19	TRBV3-1/TRBV3-2	TRBD1	.	TRBJ1-2	CASSPTPKVEGSTGEGYTF	TGTGCCAGCAGCCCTACACCCAAGGTTGAAGGCTCGACAGGGGAAGGCTACACCTTC
13	TRBV5-1	.	.	TRBJ1-5	CASSLDGGQPQHF	TGCGCCAGCAGCTTGGATGGGGGTCAGCCCCAGCATTTT
14	TRBV5-4	.	.	TRBJ1-2	CASSFYLRAYGYTF	TGTGCCAGCAGCTTTTATCTCCGGGCATATGGCTACACCTTC